The 15 T cell receptor beta chains presented below share a single source sample, sequenced in a study of cytomegalovirus exposure and HLA in healthy donors. PCR employed 60 Vbeta and 13 Jbeta primers. Profiled with immunoSEQ multiplex PCR; TCRdb holds only in-frame clones, not every one. The sample yields about 170,000 clones, approximately 85% seen once. Source material: PBMCs. These receptor sequences come from a man younger than 35 in good health and CMV-seropositive.

The chain joins TRBV30 to TRBJ2-7; 11 bases fit TRBD2. The germline V gene has CDR1 GTSNPN and CDR2 SVGIG (reference sequence). CDR3 length equals 15 residues. With V trimmed by 2 bases and J by 6 bases, 9 bases remained unmatched. Here the CDR3 DNA reads TGTGCCTGGAGTCTCGTTAGCGGGGGGGCTAGCGAGCAGTACTTC. Amino acids: CAWSLVSGGASEQYF.

CDR3 protein: CASSLRGLTGELFF. The CDR3 DNA reads TGTGCCAGCAGCTTACGGGGACTCACCGGGGAGCTGTTTTTT. J is TRBJ2-2 and V is TRBV7-2; D might be TRBD2 (6 bases). There are 14 residues in the CDR3. The V gene's germline CDR1 is SGHTA and CDR2 FQGNSA. The V and J ends lost 2 bases and 4 bases respectively, with 8 bases between them.

The V and J genes are TRBV5-1 and TRBJ1-1; D remains unclear. CDR3 size: 13 residues. Germline V CDR1 and CDR2: SGHRS, YFSETQ. V gave up 2 bases and J gave up 5 bases, with 10 bases separating them. The DNA for the CDR3 is TGCGCCAGCAGCTTAACGCCGGGTACTGAAGCTTTCTTT. Protein product: CASSLTPGTEAFF.

V and J are TRBV7-2 and TRBJ1-5; no reliable D call. CDR1 SGHTA and CDR2 FQGNSA come from the germline V gene. The V and J ends lost 2 bases and 0 bases respectively, with 8 bases between them. This CDR3 spans 15 amino acids. The CDR3 DNA is TGTGCCAGCAGCTTACTCACAAATAGCAATCAGCCCCAGCATTTT. This gives the protein CASSLLTNSNQPQHF.

V usage is TRBV5-1 and J usage is TRBJ2-7, with TRBD2 matching over 7 bases. With V trimmed by 5 bases and J by 5 bases, 10 bases remained unmatched. The CDR3 length is 14 residues. Germline-derived CDR1 and CDR2 are SGHRS and YFSETQ. The CDR3 DNA reads as TGCGCCAGCAGGGGGGTGGGGGGGTCGGACGAGCAGTACTTC. Its translation is CASRGVGGSDEQYF.

The V gene is TRBV7-2, the J gene TRBJ1-1; 10 bases agree with TRBD1. Germline trimming cut 5 bases from V and 5 bases from J; bases unmatched to any gene: 5. Germline V gene sequence: CDR1 SGHTA, CDR2 FQGNSA. This CDR3 has 14 residues. In DNA, the CDR3 is TGTGCCAGCAGCCGGGGACAGGGGTTTACTGAAGCTTTCTTT. It specifies CASSRGQGFTEAFF.

The chain links TRBV27 to TRBJ1-1, with TRBD1 as a possible D gene (6 bases). The CDR3 is 13 residues long. Germline V lookup: CDR1 MNHEY, CDR2 SMNVEV (reference sequence). Between the trimmed V and J ends, which lost 5 bases and 5 bases, there was a span of 12 bases. The DNA for the CDR3 is TGTGCCAGCAGTCTAGGGGGTTTTACTGAAGCTTTCTTT. Amino acid sequence: CASSLGGFTEAFF.

About this clone itself: One junction end disagrees with the germline gene, perhaps due to a read error. V is TRBV12-5 and J is TRBJ1-4, with D possibly being TRBD1 (5 bases). The CDR3 is made up of 13 amino acids. Germline assignment: CDR1 LGHNT and CDR2 FRNRAP. CDR3 sequence: CASRPTGGERLFF. As DNA, the CDR3 is TGTGCTAGCCGACCGACGGGGGGTGAAAGACTGTTTTTT. The full variable domain, with the rest looked up from reference TRBV12-5 and TRBJ1-4, is DARVTQTPRHKVTEMGQEVTMRCQPILGHNTVFWYRQTMMQGLELLAYFRNRAPLDDSGMPKDRFSAEMPDATLATLKIQPSEPRDSAVYFCASRPTGGERLFFGSGTQLSVL.

The V gene is TRBV7-8, the J gene TRBJ2-1; TRBD1 matches at 10 bases. The CDR3 has 14 residues. The V and J ends lost 8 bases and 10 bases, in that order; junction bases with no gene match: 11. Germline loops: CDR1 SGHVS, CDR2 FQNEAQ. CDR3 protein: CASFPGQGSMEQFF. For the CDR3, the DNA is TGTGCCAGCTTTCCGGGACAGGGGTCAATGGAGCAGTTCTTC. Full variable domain (rest looked up from reference TRBV7-8 and TRBJ2-1): GAGVSQSPRYKVAKRGQDVALRCDPISGHVSLFWYQQALGQGPEFLTYFQNEAQLDKSGLPSDRFFAERPEGSVSTLKIQRTQQEDSAVYLCASFPGQGSMEQFFGPGTRLTVL.

The J gene is TRBJ2-1, the V gene TRBV2; D perhaps matches TRBD1 (5 bases). The germline V gene encodes CDR1 SNHLY and CDR2 FYNNEI. V was clipped by 6 bases and J by 4 bases, with 10 bases between them. CDR3 size: 13 residues. This CDR3 reads CASSRVLYNEQFF. CDR3 DNA: TGTGCCAGCAGCAGGGTGTTGTACAATGAGCAGTTCTTC.

The J gene is TRBJ1-2, the V gene TRBV5-8, with D possibly matching TRBD1 (6 bases). This CDR3 is 16 amino acids long. CDR1 SGHTS and CDR2 YDEGEE come from the germline V gene. The ends were cut back, 4 bases at V and 3 bases at J, with 19 bases in the middle. The CDR3 sequence: CASSAIGGGEDYGYTF. The DNA for the CDR3 is TGTGCCAGCAGCGCTATAGGCGGGGGCGAGGACTATGGCTACACCTTC.

In this sample, this clone turned up a few times. The chain combines TRBV6-1 with TRBJ2-1; 8 bases fit TRBD2. After removal of 0 bases from V and 10 bases from J, the junction contained 8 bases not matched to a gene. Looked up from germline, CDR1 is MNHNS and CDR2 is SASEGT. The CDR3 sequence is 15 residues long. The CDR3 DNA reads as TGTGCCAGCAGTGAAGCGGACGGGGGGGCTTTCGAGCAGTTCTTC. Translation gives CASSEADGGAFEQFF.

The chain uses TRBV19 and TRBJ1-6; no clear D. Germline V gene sequence: CDR1 LNHDA, CDR2 SQIVND (reference sequence). CDR3 size: 15 residues. The ends were cut back, 3 bases at V and 5 bases at J, with 11 bases in the middle. The CDR3 nucleotides read TGTGCCAGTAGTATGAGACGGGAAAATAATTCACCCCTCCACTTT. Translation: CASSMRRENNSPLHF.

The chain recombines TRBV5-1 with TRBJ1-1, with unresolved D. CDR1 and CDR2 (germline): SGHRS, YFSETQ. This CDR3 is built from 17 residues. Trimming removed 4 bases from V and 1 base from J, with 20 bases in between. The CDR3 loop is CASSQMAVRGTNTEAFF. CDR3 bases: TGCGCCAGCAGCCAGATGGCAGTACGGGGAACGAACACTGAAGCTTTCTTT.

The CDR3 loop reads CASSFGRGVGYTF. CDR3 bases: TGTGCCAGCAGTTTTGGGAGGGGCGTAGGCTACACCTTC. V usage is TRBV27 and J usage is TRBJ1-2; D possibly corresponds to TRBD1 (5 bases). V was shortened by 3 bases and J by 8 bases, with 13 bases between the two germline ends. Germline CDR1 is MNHEY and CDR2 is SMNVEV (reference sequence). The CDR3 is 13 amino acids.